This note documents a single TCR beta chain sequence. Its antigen specificity is not known. No base qualities exist here, and no much larger clone lies one base off it. Reading the germline V gene (reference sequence) gives CDR1 SGHNT and CDR2 YYREEE. The CDR3 spans 16 residues, from the cysteine through the phenylalanine. Only the CDR3 portion is preserved as DNA: 48 bases, with reading frame beginning at the first base. V trim: 4 bases; J trim: 2 bases; unmatched bases: 10. The data were obtained in a study of blood T cell repertoires in COVID-19 (dated by TCRdb to between 2020 and 2021). Background for the entire study: Recovered participants in ImmuneRACE Cohort 3 were defined as having two consecutive negative NP/OP PCR tests, clearance from a healthcare professional, or resolution of symptoms. Samples from collaborators originated in the United States, Italy and Spain and spanned both the acute and convalescent phases of COVID-19. The prospective study material was composed of cDNA or gDNA derived from T cells, B-cell-depleted T cells, or PBMCs. Deeply sampled blood TCRbeta repertoires from subjects exposed to, actively infected with, or recovered from COVID-19 were included in the dataset. The repertoires were released in a freely available public database meant as a resource for research on the immune response to SARS-CoV-2. The samples were drawn from two sources: the first 160 participants of the ongoing ImmuneRACE study, and fewer than 1,500 subjects contributed by 6 global collaborators. Sample metadata almost always included a de-identified subject ID, COVID-19 status, age in years and sex. Where HLA class I and class II types were available, the types were taken from metadata supplied by the sample provider, not from assay-based typing.

Summary of the overall study and its limitations: How much clinical and demographic metadata was included differed by source and by participant, and the metadata was provided uncurated.

The immunoSEQ Assay, a bias-controlled multiplex PCR, was used to amplify TCRbeta CDR3 regions from genomic DNA. For the original study's pipeline: The number of nucleated cells in each sample was estimated from the amplification of reference gene primers within the assay. Sequence reads were collapsed and filtered to measure the absolute abundance of every unique TCRbeta CDR3 rearrangement. For each sample, productive Simpson clonality was calculated by taking the square root of Simpson's diversity index across productive rearrangements. Drawn from immuneACCESS, this table holds only the in-frame rearrangements with V and J called that TCRdb kept. Clones are partly lost; checked studies trace under half to an unresolved V gene and leave the rest unexplained. The V and J calls and the clone size are those of that table, but D and trimming were determined from the DNA. Counted in this sample were about 170,000 clones; roughly 85% of them appeared once. The ten top clones hold over 15% of the sample.

In the prospective study, participants were roughly 18 to 90 years old, resided in about 25 geographic areas of the United States, and were enrolled through a virtual design. Cohort assignment in the prospective study relied on participant-reported clinical history from a screening survey and a study questionnaire. In the prospective study, mobile phlebotomists collected whole blood, serum and a nasopharyngeal or oropharyngeal swab from each participant. Prospective study participants could optionally give additional blood draws and questionnaires over an approximately two-month period. Blood samples from the prospective study were shipped frozen or at room temperature prior to DNA extraction.

The chain links TRBV5-4 with TRBJ1-2, and TRBD1 aligns with 8 junction nucleotides. Specimen: PBMCs or T cells enriched from blood (not recorded which). This receptor was identified in a woman in her seventies in a cohort exposed to, infected with or recovered from COVID-19 (not recorded which). The DNA sequence reads TGTGCCAGCAGCCCCTCGGGGGCAGGGGGCAACTATGGCTACACCTTC. Its product reads: CASSPSGAGGNYGYTF.